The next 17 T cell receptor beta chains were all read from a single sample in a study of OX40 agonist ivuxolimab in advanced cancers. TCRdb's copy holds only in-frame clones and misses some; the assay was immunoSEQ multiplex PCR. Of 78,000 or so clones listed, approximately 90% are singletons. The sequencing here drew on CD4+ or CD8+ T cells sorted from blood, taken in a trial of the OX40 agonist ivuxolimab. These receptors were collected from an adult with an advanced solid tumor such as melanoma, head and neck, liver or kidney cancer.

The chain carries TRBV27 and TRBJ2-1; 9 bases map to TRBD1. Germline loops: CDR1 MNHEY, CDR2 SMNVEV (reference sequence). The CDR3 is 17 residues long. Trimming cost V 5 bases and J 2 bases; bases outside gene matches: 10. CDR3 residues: CASSPRTGVGPYNEQFF. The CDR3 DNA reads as TGTGCCAGCAGTCCCCGGACAGGGGTGGGGCCCTACAATGAGCAGTTCTTC.

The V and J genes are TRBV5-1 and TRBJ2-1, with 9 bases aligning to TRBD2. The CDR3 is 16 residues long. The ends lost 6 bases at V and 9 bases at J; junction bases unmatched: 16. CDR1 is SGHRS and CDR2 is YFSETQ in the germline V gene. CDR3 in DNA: TGCGCCAGCACCCCCGCCCCTAGCGGGAAGGGAAGTGAGCAGTTCTTC. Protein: CASTPAPSGKGSEQFF.

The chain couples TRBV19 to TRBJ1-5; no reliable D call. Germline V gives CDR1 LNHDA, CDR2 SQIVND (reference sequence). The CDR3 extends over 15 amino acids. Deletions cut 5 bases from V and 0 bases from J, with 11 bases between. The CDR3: CASSYDGNSNQPQHF. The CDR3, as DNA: TGTGCCAGTAGTTATGACGGGAATAGCAATCAGCCCCAGCATTTT.

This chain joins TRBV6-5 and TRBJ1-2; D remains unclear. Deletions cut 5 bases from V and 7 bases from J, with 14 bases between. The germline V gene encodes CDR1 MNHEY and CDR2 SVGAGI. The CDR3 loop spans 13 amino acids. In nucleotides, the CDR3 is TGTGCCAGCAGTCCCAATCCCGAATTTGGCTACACCTTC. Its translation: CASSPNPEFGYTF.

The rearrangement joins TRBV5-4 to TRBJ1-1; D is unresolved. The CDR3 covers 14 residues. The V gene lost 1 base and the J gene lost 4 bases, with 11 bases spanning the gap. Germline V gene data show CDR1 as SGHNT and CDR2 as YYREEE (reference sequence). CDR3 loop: CASSLYERATEAFF. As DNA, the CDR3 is TGTGCCAGCAGCTTGTACGAGCGAGCCACTGAAGCTTTCTTT.

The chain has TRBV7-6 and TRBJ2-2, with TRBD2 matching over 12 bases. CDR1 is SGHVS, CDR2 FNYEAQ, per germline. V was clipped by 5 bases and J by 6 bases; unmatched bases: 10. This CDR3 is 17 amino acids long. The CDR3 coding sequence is TGTGCCAGCAGCCCCGGGACTAGCGGGCTCCCCCCCGGGGAGCTGTTTTTT. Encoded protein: CASSPGTSGLPPGELFF. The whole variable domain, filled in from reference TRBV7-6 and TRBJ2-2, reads GAGVSQSPRYKVTKRGQDVALRCDPISGHVSLYWYRQALGQGPEFLTYFNYEAQQDKSGLPNDRFSAERPEGSISTLTIQRTEQRDSAMYRCASSPGTSGLPPGELFFGEGSRLTVL.

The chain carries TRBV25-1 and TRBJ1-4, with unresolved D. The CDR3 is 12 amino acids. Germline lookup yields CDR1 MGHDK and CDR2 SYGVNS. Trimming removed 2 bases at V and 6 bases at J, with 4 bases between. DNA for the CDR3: TGTGCCAGCAGTGAAAGGGATGAAAAACTGTTTTTT. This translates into CASSERDEKLFF.

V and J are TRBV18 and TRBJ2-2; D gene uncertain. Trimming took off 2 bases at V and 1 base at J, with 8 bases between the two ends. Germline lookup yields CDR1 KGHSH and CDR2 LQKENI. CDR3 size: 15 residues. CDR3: CASSPFLGNTGELFF. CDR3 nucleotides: TGTGCCAGCTCACCATTCCTAGGGAACACCGGGGAGCTGTTTTTT.

The CDR3 region is CASSSPTGNTEAFF. The CDR3 DNA reads TGTGCCAGCAGTTCCCCGACAGGGAACACTGAAGCTTTCTTT. This rearrangement joins TRBV28 to TRBJ1-1; a weak D match, TRBD1 (6 bases). V was pared by 4 bases and J by 1 base, with 10 bases between. The CDR3 is 14 residues long. Per germline, CDR1 MDHEN and CDR2 SYDVKM.

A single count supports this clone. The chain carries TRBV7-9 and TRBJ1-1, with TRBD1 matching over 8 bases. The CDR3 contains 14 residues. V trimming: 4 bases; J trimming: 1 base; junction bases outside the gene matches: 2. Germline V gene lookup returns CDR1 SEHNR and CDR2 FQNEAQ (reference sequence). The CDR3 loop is CASSSQGGNTEAFF. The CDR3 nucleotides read TGTGCCAGCAGCTCACAGGGGGGGAACACTGAAGCTTTCTTT.

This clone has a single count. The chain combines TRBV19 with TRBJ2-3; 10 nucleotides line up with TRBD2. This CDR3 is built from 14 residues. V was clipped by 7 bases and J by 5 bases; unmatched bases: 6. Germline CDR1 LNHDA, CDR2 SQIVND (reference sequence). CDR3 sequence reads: CASKAGGAGDTQYF. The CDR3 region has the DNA TGTGCCAGTAAAGCGGGAGGGGCTGGAGATACGCAGTATTTT.

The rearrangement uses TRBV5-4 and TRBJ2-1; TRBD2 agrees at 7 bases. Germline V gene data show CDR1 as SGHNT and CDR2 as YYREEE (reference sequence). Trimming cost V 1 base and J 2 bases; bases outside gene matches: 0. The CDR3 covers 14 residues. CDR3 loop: CASSLSGTYNEQFF. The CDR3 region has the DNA TGTGCCAGCAGCTTGAGCGGGACCTACAATGAGCAGTTCTTC.

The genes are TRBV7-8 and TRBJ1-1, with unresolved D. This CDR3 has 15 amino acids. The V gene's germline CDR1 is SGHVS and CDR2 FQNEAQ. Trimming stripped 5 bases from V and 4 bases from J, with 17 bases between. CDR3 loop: CASSLMPGGRTEAFF. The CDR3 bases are TGTGCCAGCAGCCTAATGCCAGGCGGACGCACTGAAGCTTTCTTT.

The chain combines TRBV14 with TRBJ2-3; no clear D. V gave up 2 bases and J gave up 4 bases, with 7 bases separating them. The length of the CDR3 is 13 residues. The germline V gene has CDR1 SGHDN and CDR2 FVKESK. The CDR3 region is CASSQIYPDTQYF. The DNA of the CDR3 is TGTGCCAGCAGCCAAATTTATCCAGATACGCAGTATTTT.

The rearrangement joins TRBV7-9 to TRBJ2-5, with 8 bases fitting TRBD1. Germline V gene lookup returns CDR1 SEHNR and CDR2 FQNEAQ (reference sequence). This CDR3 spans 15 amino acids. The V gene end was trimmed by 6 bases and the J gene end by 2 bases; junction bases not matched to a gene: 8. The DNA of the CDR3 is TGTGCCAGCAGTCCCGGGACAGGAATACAAGAGACCCAGTACTTC. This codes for CASSPGTGIQETQYF.

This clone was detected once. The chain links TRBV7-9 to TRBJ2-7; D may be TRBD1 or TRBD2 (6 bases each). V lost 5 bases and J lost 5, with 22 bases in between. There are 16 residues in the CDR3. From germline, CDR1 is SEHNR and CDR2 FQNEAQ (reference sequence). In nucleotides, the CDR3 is TGTGCCAGCAGCCAAGGACTAACAGGGACCGGCCACGAGCAGTACTTC. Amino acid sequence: CASSQGLTGTGHEQYF. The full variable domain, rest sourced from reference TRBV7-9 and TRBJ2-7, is DTGVSQNPRHKITKRGQNVTFRCDPISEHNRLYWYRQTLGQGPEFLTYFQNEAQLEKSRLLSDRFSAERPKGSFSTLEIQRTEQGDSAMYLCASSQGLTGTGHEQYFGPGTRLTVT.

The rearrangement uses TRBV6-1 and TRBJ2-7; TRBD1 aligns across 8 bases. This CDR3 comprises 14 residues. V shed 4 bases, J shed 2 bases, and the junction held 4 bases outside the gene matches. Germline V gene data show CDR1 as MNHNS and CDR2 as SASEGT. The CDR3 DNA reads TGTGCCAGCAGTGGGTGGACAGGGACCTACGAGCAGTACTTC. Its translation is CASSGWTGTYEQYF.